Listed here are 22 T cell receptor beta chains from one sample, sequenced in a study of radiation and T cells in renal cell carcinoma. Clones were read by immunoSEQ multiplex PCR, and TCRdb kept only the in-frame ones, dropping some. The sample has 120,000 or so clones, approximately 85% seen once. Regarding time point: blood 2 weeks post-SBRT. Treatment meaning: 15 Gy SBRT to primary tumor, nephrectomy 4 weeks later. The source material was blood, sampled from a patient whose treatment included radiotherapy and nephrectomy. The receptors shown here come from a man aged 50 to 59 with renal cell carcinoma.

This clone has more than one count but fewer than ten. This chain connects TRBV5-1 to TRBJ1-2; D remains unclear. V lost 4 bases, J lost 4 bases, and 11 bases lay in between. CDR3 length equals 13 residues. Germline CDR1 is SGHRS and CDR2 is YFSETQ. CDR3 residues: CASSPDQTYGYTF. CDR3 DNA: TGCGCCAGCAGCCCGGACCAGACCTATGGCTACACCTTC.

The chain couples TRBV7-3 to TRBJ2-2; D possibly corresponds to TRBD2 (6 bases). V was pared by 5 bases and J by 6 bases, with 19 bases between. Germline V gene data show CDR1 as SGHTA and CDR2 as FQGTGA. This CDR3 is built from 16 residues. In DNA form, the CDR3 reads TGTGCCAGCAGCCAGACCGGGAGTCCTGGGGCCGGGGAGCTGTTTTTT. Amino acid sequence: CASSQTGSPGAGELFF.

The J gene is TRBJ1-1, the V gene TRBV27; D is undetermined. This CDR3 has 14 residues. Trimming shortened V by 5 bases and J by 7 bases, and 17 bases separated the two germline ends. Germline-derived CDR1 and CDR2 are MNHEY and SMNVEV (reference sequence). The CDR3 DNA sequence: TGTGCCAGCAGTCCCCAGTCCTGGGGAGGTGAAGCTTTCTTT. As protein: CASSPQSWGGEAFF.

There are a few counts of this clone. The chain's CDR3 is CASSLESPNYGYTF. The CDR3 bases are TGCGCCAGCAGCTTGGAGTCCCCAAACTATGGCTACACCTTC. V and J are TRBV5-1 and TRBJ1-2; D uncertain. The CDR3 is 14 residues long. Germline CDR1 SGHRS, CDR2 YFSETQ. Deletions cut 0 bases from V and 2 bases from J, with 8 bases between.

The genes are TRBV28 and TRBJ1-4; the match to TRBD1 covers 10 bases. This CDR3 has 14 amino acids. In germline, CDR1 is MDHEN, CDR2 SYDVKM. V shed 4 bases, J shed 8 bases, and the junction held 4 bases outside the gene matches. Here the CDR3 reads CASSSGQGDEKLFF. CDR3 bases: TGTGCCAGCAGTTCCGGACAGGGGGACGAAAAACTGTTTTTT.

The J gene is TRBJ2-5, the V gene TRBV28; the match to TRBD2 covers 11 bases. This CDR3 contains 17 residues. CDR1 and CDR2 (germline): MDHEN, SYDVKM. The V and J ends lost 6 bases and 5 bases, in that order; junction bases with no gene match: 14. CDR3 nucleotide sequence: TGTGCCAGCAGAACTTGGGGCCTAGCGGGAGGTTCTGAGACCCAGTACTTC. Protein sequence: CASRTWGLAGGSETQYF.

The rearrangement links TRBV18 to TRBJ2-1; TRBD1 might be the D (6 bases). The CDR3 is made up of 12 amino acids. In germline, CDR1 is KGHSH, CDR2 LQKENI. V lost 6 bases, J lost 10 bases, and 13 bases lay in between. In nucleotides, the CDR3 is TGTGCCAGCTCGACAGGCCAAGGGGAGCAGTTCTTC. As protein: CASSTGQGEQFF.

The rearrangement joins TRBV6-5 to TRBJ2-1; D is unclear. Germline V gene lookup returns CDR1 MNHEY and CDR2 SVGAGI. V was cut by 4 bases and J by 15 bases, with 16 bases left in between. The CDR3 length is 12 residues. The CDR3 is CASSSLNQGWFF. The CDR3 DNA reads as TGTGCCAGCAGTTCCCTAAATCAAGGCTGGTTCTTC.

CDR3 DNA sequence: TGTGCCAGCAGCTCAGACAACACCGGGGAGCTGTTTTTT. This encodes CASSSDNTGELFF. V and J are TRBV7-6 and TRBJ2-2; D gene uncertain. With 4 bases removed from V and 2 bases from J, the gap between germline ends came to 5 bases. The CDR3 loop spans 13 amino acids. CDR1 and CDR2 (germline): SGHVS, FNYEAQ.

In DNA, the CDR3 is TGTGCCAGCAGCCAAGATGGAGCGGGAGGGTACAATGAGCAGTTCTTC. Translating gives CASSQDGAGGYNEQFF. J is TRBJ2-1 and V is TRBV4-2; 10 bases fit TRBD2. Losses at the gene ends were 0 bases for V and 4 bases for J; bases not matched to a gene: 3. The CDR3 spans 16 residues. Germline V gene sequence: CDR1 LGHNA, CDR2 YNFKEQ.

The CDR3 loop reads CAISDYFRGLKKNTEAFF. The DNA for the CDR3 is TGTGCCATCAGTGATTATTTTAGGGGGCTCAAAAAGAACACTGAAGCTTTCTTT. V usage is TRBV10-3 and J usage is TRBJ1-1, with 7 nucleotides matching TRBD1. The CDR3 contains 18 residues. Germline V gives CDR1 ENHRY, CDR2 SYGVKD. The V and J ends lost 3 bases and 1 base, in that order; junction bases with no gene match: 14.

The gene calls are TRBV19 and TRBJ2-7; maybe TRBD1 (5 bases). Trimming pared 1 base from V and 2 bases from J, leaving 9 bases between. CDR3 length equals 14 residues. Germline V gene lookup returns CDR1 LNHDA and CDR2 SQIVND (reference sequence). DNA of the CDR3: TGTGCCAGTAGTATAGGGGGCGAACCCTACGAGCAGTACTTC. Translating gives CASSIGGEPYEQYF.

This chain's CDR3 is CASSFVRRTAYGYTF. The CDR3 region has the DNA TGTGCCAGCAGCTTTGTGCGTAGGACGGCCTATGGCTACACCTTC. The chain uses TRBV12-1 and TRBJ1-2. TRBV12-1 is a pseudogene locus. The CDR3 consists of 15 residues.

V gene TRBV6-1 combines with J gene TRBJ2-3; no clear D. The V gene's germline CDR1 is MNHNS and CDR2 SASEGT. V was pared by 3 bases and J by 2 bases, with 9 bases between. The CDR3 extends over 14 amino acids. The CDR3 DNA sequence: TGTGCCAGCAGTGAGGGCCTGTACACAGATACGCAGTATTTT. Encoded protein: CASSEGLYTDTQYF.

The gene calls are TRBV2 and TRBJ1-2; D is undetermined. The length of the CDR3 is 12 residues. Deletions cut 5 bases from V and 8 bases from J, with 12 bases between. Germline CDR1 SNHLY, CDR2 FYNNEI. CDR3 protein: CASSFDKRGYTF. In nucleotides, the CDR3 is TGTGCCAGCAGTTTTGACAAGCGAGGCTACACCTTC.

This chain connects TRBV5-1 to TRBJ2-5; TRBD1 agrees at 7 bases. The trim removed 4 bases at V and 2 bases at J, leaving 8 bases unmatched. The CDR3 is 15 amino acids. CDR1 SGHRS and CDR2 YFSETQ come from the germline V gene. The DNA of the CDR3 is TGCGCCAGCAGCCTAAATAGACAGGGACAAGAGACCCAGTACTTC. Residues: CASSLNRQGQETQYF. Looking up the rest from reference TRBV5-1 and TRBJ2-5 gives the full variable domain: KAGVTQTPRYLIKTRGQQVTLSCSPISGHRSVSWYQQTPGQGLQFLFEYFSETQRNKGNFPGRFSGRQFSNSRSEMNVSTLELGDSALYLCASSLNRQGQETQYFGPGTRLLVL.

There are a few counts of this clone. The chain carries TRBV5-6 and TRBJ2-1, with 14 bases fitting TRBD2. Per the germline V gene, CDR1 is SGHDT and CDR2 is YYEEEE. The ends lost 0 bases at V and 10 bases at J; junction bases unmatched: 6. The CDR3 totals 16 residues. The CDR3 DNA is TGTGCCAGCAGCTTGGGACTAGCGGGAGGGGAGGGGGAGCAGTTCTTC. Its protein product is CASSLGLAGGEGEQFF.

CDR3 region: CASSDPDRQLETQYF. The CDR3 DNA follows: TGTGCCAGCAGTGACCCAGACCGGCAGTTAGAGACCCAGTACTTC. The rearrangement uses TRBV6-4 and TRBJ2-5; no clear D. This CDR3 contains 15 residues. Germline-derived CDR1 and CDR2 are MRHNA and SNTAGT. Trimming removed 2 bases from V and 4 bases from J, with 14 bases in between.

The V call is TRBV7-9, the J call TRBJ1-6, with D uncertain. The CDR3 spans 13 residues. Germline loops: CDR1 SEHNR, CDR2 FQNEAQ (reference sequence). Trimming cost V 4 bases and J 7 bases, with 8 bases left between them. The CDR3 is CASSSGRNSPLHF. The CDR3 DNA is TGTGCCAGCAGCTCCGGGAGAAATTCACCCCTCCACTTT.

CDR3 in amino acids: CASSPSEGTAYEQYF. CDR3 coding DNA: TGTGCCAGCAGCCCCTCTGAGGGAACAGCCTACGAGCAGTACTTC. This rearrangement joins TRBV25-1 to TRBJ2-7; TRBD2 is a possible D gene (5 bases). The CDR3 runs to 15 residues. V was trimmed by 6 bases and J by 2 bases, leaving 17 bases between them. CDR1 MGHDK and CDR2 SYGVNS come from the germline V gene.

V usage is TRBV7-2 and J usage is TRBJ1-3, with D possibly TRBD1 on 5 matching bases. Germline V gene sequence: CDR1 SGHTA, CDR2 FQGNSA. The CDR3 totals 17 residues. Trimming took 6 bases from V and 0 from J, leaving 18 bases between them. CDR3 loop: CASRPPNGQLSGNTIYF. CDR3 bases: TGTGCCAGCAGACCACCTAACGGACAACTCTCTGGAAACACCATATATTTT.

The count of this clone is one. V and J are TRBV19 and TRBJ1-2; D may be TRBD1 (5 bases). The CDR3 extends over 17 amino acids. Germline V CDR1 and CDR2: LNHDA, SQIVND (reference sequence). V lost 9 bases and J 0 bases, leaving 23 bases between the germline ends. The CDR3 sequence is CASRPGGTTRANYGYTF. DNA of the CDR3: TGTGCCAGCCGACCCGGGGGTACGACTAGAGCTAACTATGGCTACACCTTC. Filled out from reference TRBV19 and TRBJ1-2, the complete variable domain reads DGGITQSPKYLFRKEGQNVTLSCEQNLNHDAMYWYRQDPGQGLRLIYYSQIVNDFQKGDIAEGYSVSREKKESFPLTVTSAQKNPTAFYLCASRPGGTTRANYGYTFGSGTRLTVV.